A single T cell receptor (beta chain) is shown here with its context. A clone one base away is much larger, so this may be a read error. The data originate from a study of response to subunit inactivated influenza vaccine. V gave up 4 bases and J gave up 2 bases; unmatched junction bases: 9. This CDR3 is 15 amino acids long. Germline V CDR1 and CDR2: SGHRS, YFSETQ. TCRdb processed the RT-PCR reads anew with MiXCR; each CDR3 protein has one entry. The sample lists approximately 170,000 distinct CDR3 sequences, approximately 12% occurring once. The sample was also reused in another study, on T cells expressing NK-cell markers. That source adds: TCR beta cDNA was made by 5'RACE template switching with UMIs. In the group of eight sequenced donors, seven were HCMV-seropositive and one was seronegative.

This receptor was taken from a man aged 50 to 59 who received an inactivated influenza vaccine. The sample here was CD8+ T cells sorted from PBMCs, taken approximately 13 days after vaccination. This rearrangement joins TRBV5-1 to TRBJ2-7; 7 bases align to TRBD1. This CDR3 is CASSEGTDRTYEQYF. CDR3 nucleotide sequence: TGCGCCAGCAGCGAGGGGACAGACCGAACCTACGAGCAGTACTTC.